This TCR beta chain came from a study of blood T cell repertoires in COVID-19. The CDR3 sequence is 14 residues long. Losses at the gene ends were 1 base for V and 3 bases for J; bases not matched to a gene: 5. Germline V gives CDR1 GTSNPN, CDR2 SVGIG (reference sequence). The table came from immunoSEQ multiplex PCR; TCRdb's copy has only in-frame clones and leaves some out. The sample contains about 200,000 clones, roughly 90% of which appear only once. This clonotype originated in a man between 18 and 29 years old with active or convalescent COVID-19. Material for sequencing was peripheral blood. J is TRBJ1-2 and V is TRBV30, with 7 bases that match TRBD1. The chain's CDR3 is CAWSAGTEDYGYTF. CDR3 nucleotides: TGTGCCTGGAGTGCCGGGACAGAAGACTATGGCTACACCTTC.